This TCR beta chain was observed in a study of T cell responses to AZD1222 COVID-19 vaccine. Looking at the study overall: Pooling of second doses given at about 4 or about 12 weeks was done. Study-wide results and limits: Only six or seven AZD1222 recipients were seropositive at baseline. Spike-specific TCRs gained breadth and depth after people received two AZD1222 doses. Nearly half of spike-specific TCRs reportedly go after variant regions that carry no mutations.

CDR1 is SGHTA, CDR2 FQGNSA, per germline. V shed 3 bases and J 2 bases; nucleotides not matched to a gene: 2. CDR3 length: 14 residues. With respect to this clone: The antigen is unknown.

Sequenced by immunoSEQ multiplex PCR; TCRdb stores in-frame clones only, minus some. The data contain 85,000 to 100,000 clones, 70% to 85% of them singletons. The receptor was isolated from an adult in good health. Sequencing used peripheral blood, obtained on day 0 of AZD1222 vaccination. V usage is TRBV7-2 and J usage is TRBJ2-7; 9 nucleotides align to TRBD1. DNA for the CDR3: TGTGCCAGCAGCTTCAACAGGGGGCCCTACGAGCAGTACTTC. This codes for CASSFNRGPYEQYF. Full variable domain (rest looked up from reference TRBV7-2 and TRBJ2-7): GAGVSQSPSNKVTEKGKDVELRCDPISGHTALYWYRQSLGQGLEFLIYFQGNSAPDKSGLPSDRFSAERTGGSVSTLTIQRTQQEDSAVYLCASSFNRGPYEQYFGPGTRLTVT.